This TCR beta chain appears in the sequencing data of a study of human T cells and chemical hapten exposure. Across the study: The variation in per-sample TCR yields arose mainly from small differences in pooled library volumes.

This clonotype showed up just a few times. TCRdb recomputed calls from the RACE reads with MiXCR, one row per CDR3 protein. The data hold about 120,000 distinct CDR3 sequences, with roughly 15% observed a single time. Time point meaning: patch test 1, 2 weeks after DPC sensitization. Regarding treatment: therapeutic diphenylcyclopropenone sensitization with weekly scalp DPC. Extraction yielded total RNA from whole blood (unfractionated). V lost 6 bases to trimming and J lost 0 bases; unmatched junction nucleotides: 6. CDR1 SEHNR and CDR2 FQNEAQ come from the germline V gene (reference sequence). The CDR3 spans 17 residues.

The sequencing here drew on whole blood, taken in connection with sensitization to the hapten diphenylcyclopropenone (DPC). V is TRBV7-9 and J is TRBJ2-3; 13 bases map to TRBD2. This receptor was identified in a man between 18 and 35 years old with alopecia areata. Some clones in this sample may be carry-over from other donors' samples. The CDR3 here is CASRRTSGGISTDTQYF. CDR3 coding DNA: TGTGCCAGCAGACGGACTAGCGGGGGCATAAGCACAGATACGCAGTATTTT.